What follows is one TCR beta chain and its context. This clonotype was seen at least ten times. Its antigen is unknown. No quality values exist for individual bases; no much larger clone is one base distant. Including cysteine and phenylalanine, the CDR3 has 13 amino acids. Only the CDR3 DNA stays, 39 bases, in frame from base 1. Deletion took 6 bases off V and 3 bases off J, with a span of 12 bases between the germline ends. The germline V gene encodes CDR1 MDHEN and CDR2 SYDVKM. The data were taken from a study of blood T cells in healthy people across ages (dated by TCRdb to 2013 to 2016). Context from the whole study: Template switching captured roughly one uniquely barcoded TCR beta cDNA molecule per two T cells in model experiments. The donors were split into four age groups: young (average around 15 years), middle-aged (around 40), aged (roughly 65) and long-lived (about 74). The study measured age-related changes in TCR beta repertoire diversity using deep sequencing normalized with unique cDNA molecular identifiers. Two additional independent replicas of 1 million unique cDNA reads from the same blood draw were analyzed for two donors (one aged 18 to 29 and one aged 80 or older). What the study reported, not specific to this receptor: As age increased, observed TCR beta diversity per million T cells dropped in a roughly linear way, and a significant reduction was already evident by age roughly 36. Estimates of total diversity from one million sequenced T cells were regarded as lower bounds and underestimates. Compared with the aged group, the long-lived group had more naive CD4+ T cells, fewer expanded clones and increased TCR diversity, a pattern suggesting age selection. Because donor CMV infection status was unknown, age-related changes in expanded clonotypes were potentially confounded. A strong correlation was found between observed TCR beta diversity and the percentage of naive T cells measured by flow cytometry. Conclusive comparison of naive and antigen-experienced compartments was prevented by the profiling of bulk unsorted PBMCs.

Libraries were prepared through 5' RACE. Data came from an Illumina HiSeq 2500. A second PCR of roughly 6 to 11 cycles was run with a J-beta primer mix and a sample-barcoded 5' primer. Each TCR beta cDNA molecule received a unique molecular identifier from a template-switch 5' adaptor carrying 12 random nucleotides. Each sample yielded at least 2.5 million CDR3-containing paired-end reads. All of the RNA was converted into first-strand cDNA using the Mint cDNA synthesis kit, with a TRBC-specific oligonucleotide serving as the primer. After uracil-DNA glycosylase treatment, a first 18-cycle PCR used universal primers M1SS and BC2_uni_R on all cDNA. From the authors' description of their analysis: For normalization, 1 million high-quality reads, each with a distinct molecular identifier, were randomly selected from each sample. Reads sharing molecular identifiers were discarded rather than binned into consensus sequences. MiTCR, run with a Q25 quality threshold and the strictest error-elimination algorithm, handled CDR3 identification, clonotype clustering and error correction. A nonparametric unseen species model with Euler transformation was used to estimate a lower bound on total TCR beta diversity. TCRdb trimmed public reads at Q25 via fastp, called clones via MiXCR and kept in-frame beta chains. Merged by CDR3 protein, the rows form single entries marked with the most common genes and DNA. The V and J calls reflect TCRdb's pipeline rather than the authors' work. The sample profile shows some 930,000 distinct CDR3 sequences; roughly 28% of them were found once. The ten largest make up roughly 10% of the sample.

Systemically healthy Caucasian individuals from Russia, 39 in total and aged roughly 6 to 95 years, were included as donors. Around 10 milliliters of peripheral blood were collected from each donor into EDTA-treated Vacutainer tubes. Ficoll-Paque density-gradient centrifugation was used to isolate PBMCs, with at least 6.5 million per sample. Trizol reagent was used to extract total RNA from the PBMCs, yielding at least 6 micrograms per sample. For every donor, an aliquot of PBMCs went through flow cytometry to measure the percentages of naive CD45RAhigh/CD27high T cells. These records were also assigned to another study, of T cells of mothers and their children. Per the second study: Donors were nine systemically healthy Caucasian individuals: three mothers and their six children. cDNA synthesis used all of the extracted RNA, with approximately 1.6 ug of RNA in each 15 ul reaction. Sample barcodes and 2-4 random nucleotides were added via the M1S primer in the second PCR. Over 9.5 million TCR beta CDR3 reads were obtained for each mother, and approximately 3.2 million reads were obtained for each child. TCR recombination output is similarly shaped by thymic selection in related and unrelated pairs, with a minor effect exerted by inherited differences. Normalized repertoire overlap was always found to be slightly, but never significantly, higher in related mother-child pairs than in unrelated mother-child pairs. No persistent microchimeric T cell clones were detected, at a sensitivity of 80 to 100 clones per million clonotypes. The study used deep NGS to compare TCR beta repertoires of mothers and children, seeking features distinguishing related mother-child pairs from unrelated individuals. Mothers averaged around 43 +/- 4 years of age and children averaged 11 +/- 4 years. Libraries were sequenced on Illumina HiSeq 2000 with 100+100 nt paired-end reads after adapter ligation with NEBNext reagents. To prevent cross-contamination, the mother and child libraries were prepared one month apart and sequenced in separate runs. Between roughly 500,000 and 2,300,000 distinct TCR beta clonotypes were identified per donor. Naive TCR beta clonotypes were estimated from low-frequency clonotypes matched to each donor's FACS-determined naive share, without sorting.

The source of this sequence is a woman aged 40 to 50 in good health. In this chain, TRBV28 is recombined with TRBJ2-7, with the D gene not confidently named. Sequencing was performed on blood. For the CDR3, the sequence is CASSPGFLYEQYF. The base sequence is TGTGCCAGCAGCCCCGGGTTCCTCTACGAGCAGTACTTC.